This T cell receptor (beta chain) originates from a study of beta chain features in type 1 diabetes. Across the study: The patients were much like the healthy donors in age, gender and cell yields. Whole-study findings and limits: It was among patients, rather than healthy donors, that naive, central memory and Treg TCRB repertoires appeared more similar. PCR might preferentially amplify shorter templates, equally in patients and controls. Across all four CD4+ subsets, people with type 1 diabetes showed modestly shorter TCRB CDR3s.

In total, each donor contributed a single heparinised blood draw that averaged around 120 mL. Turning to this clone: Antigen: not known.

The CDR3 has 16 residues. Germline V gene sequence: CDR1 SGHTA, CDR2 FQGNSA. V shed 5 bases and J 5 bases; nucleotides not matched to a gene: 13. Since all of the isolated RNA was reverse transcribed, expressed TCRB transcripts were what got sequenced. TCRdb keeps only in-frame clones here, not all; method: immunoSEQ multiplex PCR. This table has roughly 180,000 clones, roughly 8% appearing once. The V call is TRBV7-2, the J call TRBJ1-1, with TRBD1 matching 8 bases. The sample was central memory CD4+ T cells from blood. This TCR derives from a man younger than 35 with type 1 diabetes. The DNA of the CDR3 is TGTGCCAGCAGCACTCTCCAGGGGGCGAGCTGGACTGAAGCTTTCTTT. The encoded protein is CASSTLQGASWTEAFF.